Below are 2 T cell receptor beta chains sequenced from a single sample in a study of T cell responses to AZD1222 COVID-19 vaccine. The repertoire was sequenced with immunoSEQ multiplex PCR; TCRdb's copy has only in-frame clones and lacks some. The sample includes around 140,000 clones, 92% seen only once; the top ten take 9% to 9.5%. Material: peripheral blood, obtained 28 days after the second AZD1222 dose. The receptors stem from an adult who received the AZD1222 COVID-19 vaccine.

This rearrangement joins TRBV28 to TRBJ1-5; TRBD1 aligns across 9 bases. Trimming at V came to 5 bases and at J to 6 bases, leaving 8 bases not matched to a gene. The CDR3 has 15 amino acids. Germline assignment: CDR1 MDHEN and CDR2 SYDVKM. This CDR3 is CASSLQGALGQPQHF. The CDR3 DNA follows: TGTGCCAGCAGTCTACAGGGGGCGCTAGGTCAGCCCCAGCATTTT.

The chain uses TRBV7-2 and TRBJ2-2; unclear D gene. V was cut by 3 bases and J by 3 bases, with 5 bases left in between. In germline, CDR1 is SGHTA, CDR2 FQGNSA. This CDR3 is 13 amino acids long. Written as DNA, the CDR3 is TGTGCCAGCAGCTTGATCTACACCGGGGAGCTGTTTTTT. Amino acids: CASSLIYTGELFF.